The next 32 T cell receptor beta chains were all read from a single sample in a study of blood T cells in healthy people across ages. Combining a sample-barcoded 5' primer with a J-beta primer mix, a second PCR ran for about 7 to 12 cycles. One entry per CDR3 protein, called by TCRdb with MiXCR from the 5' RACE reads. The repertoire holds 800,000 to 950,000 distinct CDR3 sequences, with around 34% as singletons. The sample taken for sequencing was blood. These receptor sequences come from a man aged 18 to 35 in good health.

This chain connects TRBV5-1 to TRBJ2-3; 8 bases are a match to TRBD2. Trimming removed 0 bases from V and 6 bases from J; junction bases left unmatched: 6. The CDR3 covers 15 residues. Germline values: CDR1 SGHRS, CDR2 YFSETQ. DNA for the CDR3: TGCGCCAGCAGCTTGGAACCGGGGGGGCGCGATACGCAGTATTTT. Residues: CASSLEPGGRDTQYF. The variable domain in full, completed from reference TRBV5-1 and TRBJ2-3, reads KAGVTQTPRYLIKTRGQQVTLSCSPISGHRSVSWYQQTPGQGLQFLFEYFSETQRNKGNFPGRFSGRQFSNSRSEMNVSTLELGDSALYLCASSLEPGGRDTQYFGPGTRLTVL.

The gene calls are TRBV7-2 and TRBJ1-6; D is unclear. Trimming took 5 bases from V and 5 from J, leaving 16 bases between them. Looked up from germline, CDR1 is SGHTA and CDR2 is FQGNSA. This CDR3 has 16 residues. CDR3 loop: CASSPWEGPNNSPLHF. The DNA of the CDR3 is TGTGCCAGCAGCCCCTGGGAAGGGCCCAATAATTCACCCCTCCACTTT.

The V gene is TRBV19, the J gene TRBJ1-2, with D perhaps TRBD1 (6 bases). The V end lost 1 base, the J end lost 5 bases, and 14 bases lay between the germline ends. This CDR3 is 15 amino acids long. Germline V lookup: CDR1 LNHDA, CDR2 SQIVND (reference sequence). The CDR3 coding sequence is TGTGCCAGTAGTATAGGCACACAGGGCGGGTATGGCTACACCTTC. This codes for CASSIGTQGGYGYTF.

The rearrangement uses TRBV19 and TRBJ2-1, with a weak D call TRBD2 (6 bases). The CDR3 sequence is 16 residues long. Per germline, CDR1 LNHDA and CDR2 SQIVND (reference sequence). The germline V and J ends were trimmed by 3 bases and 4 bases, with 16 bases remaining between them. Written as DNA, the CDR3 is TGTGCCAGTAGTATGGATCGGGGTAGCGGATACAATGAGCAGTTCTTC. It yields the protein CASSMDRGSGYNEQFF. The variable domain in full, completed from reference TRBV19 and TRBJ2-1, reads DGGITQSPKYLFRKEGQNVTLSCEQNLNHDAMYWYRQDPGQGLRLIYYSQIVNDFQKGDIAEGYSVSREKKESFPLTVTSAQKNPTAFYLCASSMDRGSGYNEQFFGPGTRLTVL.

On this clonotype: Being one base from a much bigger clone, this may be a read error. This CDR3 reads CTSSFRSSGYTF. The CDR3 DNA sequence: TGTACCAGCAGTTTCCGTAGTTCTGGCTACACCTTC. The chain employs TRBV12-3 or TRBV12-4 and TRBJ1-2; D is unclear. The CDR3 contains 12 residues.

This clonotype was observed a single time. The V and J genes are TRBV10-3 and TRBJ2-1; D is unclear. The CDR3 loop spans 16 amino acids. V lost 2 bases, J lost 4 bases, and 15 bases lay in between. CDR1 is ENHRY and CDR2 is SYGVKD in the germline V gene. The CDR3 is CAISEAKDTFYNEQFF. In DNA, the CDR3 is TGTGCCATCAGTGAGGCGAAGGATACTTTTTACAATGAGCAGTTCTTC.

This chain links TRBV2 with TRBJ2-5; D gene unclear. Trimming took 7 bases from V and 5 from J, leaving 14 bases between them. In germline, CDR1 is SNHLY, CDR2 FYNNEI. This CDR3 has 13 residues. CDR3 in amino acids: CASTPRLGETQYF. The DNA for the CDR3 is TGTGCCAGCACGCCGCGCCTCGGGGAGACCCAGTACTTC.

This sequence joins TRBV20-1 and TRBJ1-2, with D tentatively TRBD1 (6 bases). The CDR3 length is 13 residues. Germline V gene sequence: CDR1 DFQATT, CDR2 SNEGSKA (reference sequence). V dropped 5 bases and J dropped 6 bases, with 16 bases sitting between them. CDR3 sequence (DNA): TGCAGTGCTGCCACAGGGCGCGCAGATGGCTACACCTTC. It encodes CSAATGRADGYTF.

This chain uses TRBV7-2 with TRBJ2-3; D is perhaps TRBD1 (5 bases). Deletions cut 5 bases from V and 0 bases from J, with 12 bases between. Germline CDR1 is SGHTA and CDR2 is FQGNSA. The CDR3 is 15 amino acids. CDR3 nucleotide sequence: TGTGCCAGCAGCATTTCGACAGCCAGCACAGATACGCAGTATTTT. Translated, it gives CASSISTASTDTQYF. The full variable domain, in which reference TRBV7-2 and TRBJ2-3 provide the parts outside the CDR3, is GAGVSQSPSNKVTEKGKDVELRCDPISGHTALYWYRQSLGQGLEFLIYFQGNSAPDKSGLPSDRFSAERTGGSVSTLTIQRTQQEDSAVYLCASSISTASTDTQYFGPGTRLTVL.

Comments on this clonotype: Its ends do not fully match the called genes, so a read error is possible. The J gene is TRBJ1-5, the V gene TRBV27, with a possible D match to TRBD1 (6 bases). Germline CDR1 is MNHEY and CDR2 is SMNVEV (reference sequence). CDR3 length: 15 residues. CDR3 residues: CSSKPYPIQGQPQHF. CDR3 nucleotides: TGTTCCAGCAAACCTTACCCTATACAGGGTCAGCCCCAGCATTTT.

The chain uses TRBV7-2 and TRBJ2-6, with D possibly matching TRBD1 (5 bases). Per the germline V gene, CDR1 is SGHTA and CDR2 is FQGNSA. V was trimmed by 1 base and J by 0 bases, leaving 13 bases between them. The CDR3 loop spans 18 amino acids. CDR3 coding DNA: TGTGCCAGCAGCTTAGGGGTGGCAGGGTCCTCTGGGGCCAACGTCCTGACTTTC. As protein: CASSLGVAGSSGANVLTF.

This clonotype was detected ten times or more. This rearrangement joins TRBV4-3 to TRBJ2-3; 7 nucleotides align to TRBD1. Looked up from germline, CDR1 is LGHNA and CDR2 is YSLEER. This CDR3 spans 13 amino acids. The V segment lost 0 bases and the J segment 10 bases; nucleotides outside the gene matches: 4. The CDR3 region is CASSQDRGSPQYF. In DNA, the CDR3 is TGCGCCAGCAGCCAAGACAGGGGGTCGCCGCAGTATTTT.

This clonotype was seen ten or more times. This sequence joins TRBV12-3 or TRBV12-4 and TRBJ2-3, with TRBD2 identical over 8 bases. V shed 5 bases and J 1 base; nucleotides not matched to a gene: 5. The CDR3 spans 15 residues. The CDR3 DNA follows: TGTGCCAGCAGTCGTACGGGGGGGCGCACAGATACGCAGTATTTT. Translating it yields CASSRTGGRTDTQYF.

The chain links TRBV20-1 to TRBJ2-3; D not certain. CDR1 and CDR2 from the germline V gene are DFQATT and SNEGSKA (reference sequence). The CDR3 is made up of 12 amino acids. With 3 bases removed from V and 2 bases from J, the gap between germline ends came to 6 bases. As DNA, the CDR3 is TGCAGTGCTAGTCCTGCCACAGATACGCAGTATTTT. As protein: CSASPATDTQYF.

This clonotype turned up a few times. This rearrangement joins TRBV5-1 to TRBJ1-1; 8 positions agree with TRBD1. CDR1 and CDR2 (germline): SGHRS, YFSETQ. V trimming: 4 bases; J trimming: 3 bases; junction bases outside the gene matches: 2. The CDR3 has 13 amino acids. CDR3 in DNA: TGCGCCAGCAGCGGACAGGGACACACTGAAGCTTTCTTT. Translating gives CASSGQGHTEAFF.

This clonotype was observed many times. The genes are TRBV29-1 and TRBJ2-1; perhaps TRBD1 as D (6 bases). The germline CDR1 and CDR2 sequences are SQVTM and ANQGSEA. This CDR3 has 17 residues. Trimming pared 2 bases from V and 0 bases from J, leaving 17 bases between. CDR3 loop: CSVERQGRMSSYNEQFF. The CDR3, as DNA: TGCAGCGTTGAACGTCAGGGGCGGATGAGCTCCTACAATGAGCAGTTCTTC.

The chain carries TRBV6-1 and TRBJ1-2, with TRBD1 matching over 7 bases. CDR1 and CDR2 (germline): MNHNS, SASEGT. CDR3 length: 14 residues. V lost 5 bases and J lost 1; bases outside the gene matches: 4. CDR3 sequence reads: CASSKDRDNYGYTF. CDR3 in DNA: TGTGCCAGCAGTAAAGACAGGGATAACTATGGCTACACCTTC.

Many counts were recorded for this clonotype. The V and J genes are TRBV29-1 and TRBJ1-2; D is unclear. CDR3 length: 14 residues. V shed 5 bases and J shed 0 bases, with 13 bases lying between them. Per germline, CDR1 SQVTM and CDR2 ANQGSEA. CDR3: CSVSTDRANYGYTF. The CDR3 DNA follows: TGCAGCGTTTCCACAGACCGCGCTAACTATGGCTACACCTTC.

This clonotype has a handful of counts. CDR3 nucleotide sequence: TGTGCCAGCAGGGGTGAGTCCCTCAGGCGTGAAAAACTGTTTTTT. Translation: CASRGESLRREKLFF. The gene calls are TRBV12-3 or TRBV12-4 and TRBJ1-4; D not resolved. The CDR3 length is 15 residues. The V end was cut by 6 bases, the J end by 7 bases, with 18 bases between.

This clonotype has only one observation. Here the CDR3 DNA reads TGTGCCAGCAGTTACAGTGCGGAACCGCCAGGAGGAGCTTTCTTT. Residues: CASSYSAEPPGGAFF. This chain uses TRBV6-2 or TRBV6-3 with TRBJ1-1; D not resolved. The germline V and J ends were trimmed by 2 bases and 10 bases, with 20 bases remaining between them. CDR1 MNHEY and CDR2 SVGEGT come from the germline V gene. This CDR3 has 15 residues.

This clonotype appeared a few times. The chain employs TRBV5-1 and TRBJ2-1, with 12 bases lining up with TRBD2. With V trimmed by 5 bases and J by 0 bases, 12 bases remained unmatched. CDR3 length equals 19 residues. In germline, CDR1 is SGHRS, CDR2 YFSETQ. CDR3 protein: CASRRGGLAGNFSYNEQFF. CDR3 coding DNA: TGCGCCAGCAGGAGGGGGGGACTAGCGGGTAATTTCTCCTACAATGAGCAGTTCTTC.

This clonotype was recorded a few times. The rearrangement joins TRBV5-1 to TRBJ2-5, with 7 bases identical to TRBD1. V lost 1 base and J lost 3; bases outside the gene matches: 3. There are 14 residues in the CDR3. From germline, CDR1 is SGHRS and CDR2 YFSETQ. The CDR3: CASSLTGEEETQYF. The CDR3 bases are TGCGCCAGCAGCTTGACAGGGGAAGAAGAGACCCAGTACTTC.

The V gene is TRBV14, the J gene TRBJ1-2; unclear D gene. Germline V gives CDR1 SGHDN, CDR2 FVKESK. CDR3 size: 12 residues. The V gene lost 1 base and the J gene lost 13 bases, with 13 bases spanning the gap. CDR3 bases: TGTGCCAGCAGCCAAGTCATACACACGGGCACCTTC. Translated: CASSQVIHTGTF.

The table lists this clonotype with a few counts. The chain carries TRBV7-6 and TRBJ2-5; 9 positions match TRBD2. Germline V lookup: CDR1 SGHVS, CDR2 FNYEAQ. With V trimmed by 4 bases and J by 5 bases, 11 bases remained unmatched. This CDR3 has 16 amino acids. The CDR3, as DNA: TGTGCCAGCAGCTACAAATCAATTCTAGCGGGGGAGACCCAGTACTTC. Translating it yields CASSYKSILAGETQYF. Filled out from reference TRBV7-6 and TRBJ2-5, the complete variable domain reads GAGVSQSPRYKVTKRGQDVALRCDPISGHVSLYWYRQALGQGPEFLTYFNYEAQQDKSGLPNDRFSAERPEGSISTLTIQRTEQRDSAMYRCASSYKSILAGETQYFGPGTRLLVL.

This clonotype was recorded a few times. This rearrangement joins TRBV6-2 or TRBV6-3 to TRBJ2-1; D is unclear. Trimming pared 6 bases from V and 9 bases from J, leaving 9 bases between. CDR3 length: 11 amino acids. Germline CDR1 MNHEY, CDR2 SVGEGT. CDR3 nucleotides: TGTGCCAGCAGAGATGATGGTGAGCAGTTCTTC. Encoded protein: CASRDDGEQFF.

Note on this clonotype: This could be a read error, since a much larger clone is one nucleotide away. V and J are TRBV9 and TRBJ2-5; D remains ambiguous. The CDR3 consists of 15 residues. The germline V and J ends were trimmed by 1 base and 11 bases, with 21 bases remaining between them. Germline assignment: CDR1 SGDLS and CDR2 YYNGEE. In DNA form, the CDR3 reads TGTGCCAGCAGCGTACGAGACTTTAAAGGCAATGAGCAGTACTTC. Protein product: CASSVRDFKGNEQYF.

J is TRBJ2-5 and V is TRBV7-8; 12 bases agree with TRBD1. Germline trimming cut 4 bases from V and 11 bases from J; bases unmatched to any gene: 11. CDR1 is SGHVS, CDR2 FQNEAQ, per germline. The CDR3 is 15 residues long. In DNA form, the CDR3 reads TGTGCCAGCAGCTCCGGGACAGGGGGCTTGAATGAGCAGTACTTC. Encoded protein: CASSSGTGGLNEQYF.

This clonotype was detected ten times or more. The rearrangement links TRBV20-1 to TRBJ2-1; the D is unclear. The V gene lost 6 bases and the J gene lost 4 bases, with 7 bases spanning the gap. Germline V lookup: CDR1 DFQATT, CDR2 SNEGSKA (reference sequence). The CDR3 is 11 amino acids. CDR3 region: CSALVYNEQFF. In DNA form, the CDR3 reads TGCAGTGCGCTGGTGTACAATGAGCAGTTCTTC.

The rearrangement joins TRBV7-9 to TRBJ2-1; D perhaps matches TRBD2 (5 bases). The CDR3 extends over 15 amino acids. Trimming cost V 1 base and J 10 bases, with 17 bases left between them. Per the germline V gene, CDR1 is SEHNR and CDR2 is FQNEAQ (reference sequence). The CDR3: CASSLVWTAGEEQFF. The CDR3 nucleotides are TGTGCCAGCAGCTTAGTTTGGACGGCGGGCGAAGAGCAGTTCTTC. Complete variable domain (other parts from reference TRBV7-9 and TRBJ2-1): DTGVSQNPRHKITKRGQNVTFRCDPISEHNRLYWYRQTLGQGPEFLTYFQNEAQLEKSRLLSDRFSAERPKGSFSTLEIQRTEQGDSAMYLCASSLVWTAGEEQFFGPGTRLTVL.

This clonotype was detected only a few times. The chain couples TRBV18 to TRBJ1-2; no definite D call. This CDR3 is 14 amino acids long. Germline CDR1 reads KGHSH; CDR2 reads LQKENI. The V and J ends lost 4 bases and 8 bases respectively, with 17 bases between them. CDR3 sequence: CASSLPTEAEGYTF. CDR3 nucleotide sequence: TGTGCCAGCTCACTCCCGACTGAGGCAGAAGGCTACACCTTC. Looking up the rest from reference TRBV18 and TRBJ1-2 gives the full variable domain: NAGVMQNPRHLVRRRGQEARLRCSPMKGHSHVYWYRQLPEEGLKFMVYLQKENIIDESGMPKERFSAEFPKEGPSILRIQQVVRGDSAAYFCASSLPTEAEGYTFGSGTRLTVV.

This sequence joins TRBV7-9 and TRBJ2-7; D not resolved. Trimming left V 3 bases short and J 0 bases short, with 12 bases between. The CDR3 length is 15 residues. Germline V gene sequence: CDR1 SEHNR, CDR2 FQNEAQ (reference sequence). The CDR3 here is CASSFPLGPSYEQYF. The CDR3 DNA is TGTGCCAGCAGCTTCCCTCTCGGGCCCTCCTACGAGCAGTACTTC.

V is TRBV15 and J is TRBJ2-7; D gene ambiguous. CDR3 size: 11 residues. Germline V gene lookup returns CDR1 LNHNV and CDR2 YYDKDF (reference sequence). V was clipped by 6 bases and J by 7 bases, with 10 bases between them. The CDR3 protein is CATRREDEQYF. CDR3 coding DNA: TGTGCCACCAGACGAGAGGATGAGCAGTACTTC.